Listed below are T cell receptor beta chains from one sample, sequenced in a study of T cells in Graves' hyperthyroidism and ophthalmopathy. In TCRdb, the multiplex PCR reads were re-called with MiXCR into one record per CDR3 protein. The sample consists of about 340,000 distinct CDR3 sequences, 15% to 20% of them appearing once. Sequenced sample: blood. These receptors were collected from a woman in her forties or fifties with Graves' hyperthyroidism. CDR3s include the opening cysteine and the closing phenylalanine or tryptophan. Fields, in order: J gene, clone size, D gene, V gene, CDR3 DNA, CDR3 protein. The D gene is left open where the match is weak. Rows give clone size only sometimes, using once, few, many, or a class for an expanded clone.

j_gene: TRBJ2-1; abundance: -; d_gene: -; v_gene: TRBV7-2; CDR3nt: TGTGCCAGCAGCTTCGCGGCCTACAATGAGCAGTTCTTC; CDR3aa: CASSFAAYNEQFF
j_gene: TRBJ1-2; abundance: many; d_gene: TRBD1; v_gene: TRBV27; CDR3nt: TGTGCCAGCAGTTCCCCGGGACAGGGGGCATTAGGTGGCTACACCTTC; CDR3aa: CASSSPGQGALGGYTF
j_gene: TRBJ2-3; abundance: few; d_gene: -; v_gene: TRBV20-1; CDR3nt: TGCAGTGCTGTGGGGGGGCCCACAGATACGCAGTATTTT; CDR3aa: CSAVGGPTDTQYF
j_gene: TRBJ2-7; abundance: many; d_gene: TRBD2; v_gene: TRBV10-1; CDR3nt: TGCGCCAGCAGTTTCGGTCTAGCGGGAGACTACGAGCAGTACTTC; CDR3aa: CASSFGLAGDYEQYF
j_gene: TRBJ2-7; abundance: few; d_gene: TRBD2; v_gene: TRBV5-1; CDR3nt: TGCGCCAGCAGCTTGGACCTAGCGGGGGGAATACCCTACGAGCAGTACTTC; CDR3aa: CASSLDLAGGIPYEQYF
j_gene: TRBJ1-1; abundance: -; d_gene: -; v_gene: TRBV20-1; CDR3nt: TGCAGTGCCGACATGTTCGGCACTGAAGCTTTCTTT; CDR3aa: CSADMFGTEAFF
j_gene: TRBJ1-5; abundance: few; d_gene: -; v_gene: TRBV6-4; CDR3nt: TGTGCCAGCAGTACTACGTCCGGGATGGATCAGCCCCAGCATTTT; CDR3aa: CASSTTSGMDQPQHF
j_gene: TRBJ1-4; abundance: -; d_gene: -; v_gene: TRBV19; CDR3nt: TGTGCCAGTAGTATAAATGAAAAACTGTTTTTT; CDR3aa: CASSINEKLFF
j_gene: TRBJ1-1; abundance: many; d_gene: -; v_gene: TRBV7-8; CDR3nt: TGTGCCAGCAGCTTAGATAGCAGGGGCACTGAAGCTTTCTTT; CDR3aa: CASSLDSRGTEAFF
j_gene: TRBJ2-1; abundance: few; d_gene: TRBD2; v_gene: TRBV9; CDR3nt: TGTGCCAGCAGCGTCGGGACTAGCGGGAGTGGGGATGAGCAGTTCTTC; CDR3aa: CASSVGTSGSGDEQFF
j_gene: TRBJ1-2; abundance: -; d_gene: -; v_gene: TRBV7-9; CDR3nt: TGTGCCAGCAGCTTAGCGGAGGGGTCTGGCTACACCTTC; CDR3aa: CASSLAEGSGYTF
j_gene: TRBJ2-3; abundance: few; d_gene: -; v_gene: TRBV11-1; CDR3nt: TGTGCCAGCAGCTTAGCGGGGAGAAGGATAGATACGCAGTATTTT; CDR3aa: CASSLAGRRIDTQYF
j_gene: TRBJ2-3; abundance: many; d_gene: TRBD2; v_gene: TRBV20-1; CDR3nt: TGCAGTGCTAGTAGCGGGGGGGCTGGAGATACGCAGTATTTT; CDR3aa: CSASSGGAGDTQYF
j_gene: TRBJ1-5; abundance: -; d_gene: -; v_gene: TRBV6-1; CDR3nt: TGTGCCAGCTCCTCCCCCGGGTGGCAGGGCCAGGGATGGCAGCATTTT; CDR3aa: CASSSPGWQGQGWQHF
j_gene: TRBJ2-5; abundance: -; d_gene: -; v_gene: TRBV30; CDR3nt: TGTGCCTGGAGTTCGGCTGGGGCTGCACGGGGAGAGACCCAGTACTTC; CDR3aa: CAWSSAGAARGETQYF
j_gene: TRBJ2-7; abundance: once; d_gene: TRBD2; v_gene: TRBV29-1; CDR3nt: TGCAGCGTTGAAGTAAGAGGGACTATTTCCTACGAGCAGTACTTC; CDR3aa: CSVEVRGTISYEQYF
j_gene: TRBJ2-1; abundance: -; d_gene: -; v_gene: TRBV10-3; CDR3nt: TGTGCCATCGCCACCGGGACCGGAGTTTACAATGAGCAGTTCTTC; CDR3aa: CAIATGTGVYNEQFF
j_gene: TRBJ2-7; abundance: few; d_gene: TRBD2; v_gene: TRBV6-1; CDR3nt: TGTGCCAGCAGTGGGAGGACTAGCGGGAGCACCTACGAGCAGTACTTC; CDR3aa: CASSGRTSGSTYEQYF
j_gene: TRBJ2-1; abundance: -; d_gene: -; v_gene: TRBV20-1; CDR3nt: TGCAGTGCTAGGGGGGCTGGGGTCCCCTGGGATGAGCAGTTCTTC; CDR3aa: CSARGAGVPWDEQFF
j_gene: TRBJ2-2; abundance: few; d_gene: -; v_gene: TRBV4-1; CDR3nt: TGCGCCAGCAGCCTTTGGACAGAATCGAACACCGGGGAGCTGTTTTTT; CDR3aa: CASSLWTESNTGELFF
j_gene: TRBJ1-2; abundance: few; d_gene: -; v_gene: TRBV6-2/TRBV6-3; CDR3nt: TGTGCCAGCAGTTACTCCAGTGGCTACACCTTC; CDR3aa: CASSYSSGYTF
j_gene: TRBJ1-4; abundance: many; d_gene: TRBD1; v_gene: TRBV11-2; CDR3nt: TGTGCCAGCAGCGAAGGGACAGGGGAAGAAAAACTGTTTTTT; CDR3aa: CASSEGTGEEKLFF
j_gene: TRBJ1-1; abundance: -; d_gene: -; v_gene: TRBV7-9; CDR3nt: TGTGCCAGCAGCCCGGCCCGGGCTGAAGCTTTCTTT; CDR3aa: CASSPARAEAFF
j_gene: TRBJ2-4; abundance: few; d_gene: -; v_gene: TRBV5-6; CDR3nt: TGTGCCAGCAGCTTGATCCGGGACGGAGATAGGGTCAAAAACATTCAGTACTTC; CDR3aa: CASSLIRDGDRVKNIQYF
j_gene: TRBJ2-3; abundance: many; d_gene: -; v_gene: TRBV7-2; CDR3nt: TGTGCCAGCAGCCTTATTACCACAGATACGCAGTATTTT; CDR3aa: CASSLITTDTQYF
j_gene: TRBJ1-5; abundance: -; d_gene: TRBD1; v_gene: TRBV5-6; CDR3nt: TGTGCCAGCAGCCGGACAGGGAACAATCAGCCCCAGCATTTT; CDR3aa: CASSRTGNNQPQHF
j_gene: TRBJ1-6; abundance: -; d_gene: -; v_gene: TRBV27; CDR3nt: TGTGCCAGCAGTTTATCAAATATCCGAAATTCACCCCTCCACTTT; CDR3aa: CASSLSNIRNSPLHF
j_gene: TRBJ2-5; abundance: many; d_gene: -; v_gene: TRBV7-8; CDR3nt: TGTGCCAGCAGCCAGTCGGAGACCCAGTACTTC; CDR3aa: CASSQSETQYF
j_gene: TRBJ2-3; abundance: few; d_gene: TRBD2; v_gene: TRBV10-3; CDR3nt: TGTGCCATCAGTGACCCTCTAGCGGGGGGCGGCGCAGATACGCAGTATTTT; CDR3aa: CAISDPLAGGGADTQYF
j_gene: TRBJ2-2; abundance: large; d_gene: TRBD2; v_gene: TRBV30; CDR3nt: TGTGCCTGGAGTTACGGACTAGCGGAAACGAACACCGGGGAGCTGTTTTTT; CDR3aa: CAWSYGLAETNTGELFF
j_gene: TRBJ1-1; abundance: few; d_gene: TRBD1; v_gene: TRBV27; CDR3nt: TGTGCCAGCAGTTTGCGGGACAGGGGAGGGACTGAAGCTTTCTTT; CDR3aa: CASSLRDRGGTEAFF
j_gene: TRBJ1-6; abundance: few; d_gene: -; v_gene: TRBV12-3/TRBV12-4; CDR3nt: TGTGCCAGCAGCAACTCCTATAATTCACCCCTCCACTTT; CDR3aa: CASSNSYNSPLHF
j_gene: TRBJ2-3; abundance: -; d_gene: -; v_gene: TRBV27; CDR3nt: TGCGCCAGCAGCCAAGTAGTCAGTCCCCGCGGCCTTAGCACAGATACGCAGTATTTT; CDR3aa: CASSQVVSPRGLSTDTQYF
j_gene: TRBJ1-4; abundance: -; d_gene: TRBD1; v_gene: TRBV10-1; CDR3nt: TGCGCCAGCAGCCCCGGGACAGCGGCTAATGAAAAACTGTTTTTT; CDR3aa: CASSPGTAANEKLFF
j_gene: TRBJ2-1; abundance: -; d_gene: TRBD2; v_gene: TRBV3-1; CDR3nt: TGTGCCAGCAGTCCGCCTAGCGGGAGATTGAATGAGCAGTTCTTC; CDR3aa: CASSPPSGRLNEQFF
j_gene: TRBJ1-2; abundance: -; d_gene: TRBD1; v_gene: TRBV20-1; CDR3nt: TGCAGTGCTAGGGGGACAGCACGTATCGGCTACACCTTC; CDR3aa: CSARGTARIGYTF
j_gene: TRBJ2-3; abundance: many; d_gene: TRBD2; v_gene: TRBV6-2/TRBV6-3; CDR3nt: TGTGCCAGCAGAGTAGCGGGAGTAGGGTCCGGTGATACGCAGTATTTT; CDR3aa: CASRVAGVGSGDTQYF
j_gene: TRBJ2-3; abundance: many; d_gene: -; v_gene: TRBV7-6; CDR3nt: TGTGCCAGCAGCCCCGATTGGGGGGGCGGATTAGATACGCAGTATTTT; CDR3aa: CASSPDWGGGLDTQYF
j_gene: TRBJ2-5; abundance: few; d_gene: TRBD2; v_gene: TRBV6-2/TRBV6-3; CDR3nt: TGTGCCAGCAGTAAATCTCCGGGACTAGCGGGGGGCCTAGTCCAAGAGACCCAGTACTTC; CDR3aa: CASSKSPGLAGGLVQETQYF
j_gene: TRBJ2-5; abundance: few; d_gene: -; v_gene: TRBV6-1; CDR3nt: TGTGCCAGCAGTGAAATTTTGGAGACAGTCATCGCCCAGTACTTC; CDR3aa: CASSEILETVIAQYF
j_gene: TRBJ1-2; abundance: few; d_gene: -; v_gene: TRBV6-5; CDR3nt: TGTGCCAGCAGTTACCACCAGTCTACTAACTATGGCTACACCTTC; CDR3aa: CASSYHQSTNYGYTF